The present entry profiles one T cell receptor beta chain with its context. Reverse transcription of roughly 0.5 to 1 ug RNA was carried out with random hexamers. With immunoSEQ multiplex PCR, TCR beta CDR3 was amplified across 54 Vbeta and 13 Jbeta. TCRdb independently ran MiXCR on the immunoSEQ multiplex PCR reads; one entry per CDR3 protein. The sample holds about 80,000 distinct CDR3 sequences; 85% to 95% are singletons and the top ten take roughly 0.5%. CDR3 length equals 12 residues. Germline V gene lookup returns CDR1 DFQATT and CDR2 SNEGSKA (reference sequence). V gave up 6 bases and J gave up 5 bases, with 8 bases separating them. This sample was included in a study of CD8 T cells in Susac syndrome.

Sequences were obtained from CD4+ T cells from PBMCs. The sequence was obtained from a human donor with Susac syndrome. The chain links TRBV20-1 to TRBJ1-6, with D tentatively TRBD1 (5 bases). The CDR3 loop is CSARQNNSPLHF. The DNA of the CDR3 is TGCAGTGCCCGACAGAATAATTCACCCCTCCACTTT.